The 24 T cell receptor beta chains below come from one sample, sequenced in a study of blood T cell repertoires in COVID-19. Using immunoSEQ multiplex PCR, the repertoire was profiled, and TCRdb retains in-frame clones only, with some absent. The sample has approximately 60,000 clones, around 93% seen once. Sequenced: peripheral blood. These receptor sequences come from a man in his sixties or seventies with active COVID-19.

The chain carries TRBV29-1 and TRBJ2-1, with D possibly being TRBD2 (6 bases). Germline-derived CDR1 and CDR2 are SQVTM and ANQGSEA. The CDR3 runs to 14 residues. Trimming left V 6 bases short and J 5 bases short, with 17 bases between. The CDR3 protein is CSVLGGPLNNEQFF. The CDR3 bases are TGCAGCGTCCTGGGAGGACCGCTAAACAATGAGCAGTTCTTC.

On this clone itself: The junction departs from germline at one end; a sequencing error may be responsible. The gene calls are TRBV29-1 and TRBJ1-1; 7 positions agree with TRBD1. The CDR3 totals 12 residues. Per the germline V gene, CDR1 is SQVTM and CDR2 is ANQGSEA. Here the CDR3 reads CSAWTGTVGTQF. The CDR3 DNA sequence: TGCAGCGCCTGGACCGGGACAGTCGGAACCCAGTTT.

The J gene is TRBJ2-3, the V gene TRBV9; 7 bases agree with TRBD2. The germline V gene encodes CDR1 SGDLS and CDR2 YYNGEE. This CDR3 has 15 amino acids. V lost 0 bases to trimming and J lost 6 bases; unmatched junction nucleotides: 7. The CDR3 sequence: CASSVAPGGLDTQYF. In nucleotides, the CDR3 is TGTGCCAGCAGCGTAGCCCCGGGGGGATTGGATACGCAGTATTTT.

As DNA, the CDR3 is TGTGCCAGCAGTTACTCTACAGGGTCTCGGGAAAAACTGTTTTTT. Translation: CASSYSTGSREKLFF. The gene calls are TRBV6-5 and TRBJ1-4; the D gene is possibly TRBD1 (6 bases). This CDR3 is 15 amino acids long. Germline V gene sequence: CDR1 MNHEY, CDR2 SVGAGI. V lost 0 bases to trimming and J lost 8 bases, with 13 bases between them.

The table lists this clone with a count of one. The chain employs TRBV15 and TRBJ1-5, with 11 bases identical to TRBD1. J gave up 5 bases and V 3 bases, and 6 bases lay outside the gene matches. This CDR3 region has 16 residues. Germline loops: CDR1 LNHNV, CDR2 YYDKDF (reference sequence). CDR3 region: CATSSTGTGGYQPQHF. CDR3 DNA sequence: TGTGCCACCAGCAGTACCGGGACAGGGGGATATCAGCCCCAGCATTTT.

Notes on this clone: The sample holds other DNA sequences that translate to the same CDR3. The CDR3 DNA sequence: TGCGCCAGCAGCTTGGTTGCGGGATCGGATACGCAGTATTTT. Its protein is CASSLVAGSDTQYF. This chain uses TRBV5-1 with TRBJ2-3; TRBD2 might be the D (6 bases). The CDR3 runs to 14 residues. V was pared by 0 bases and J by 6 bases, with 11 bases between. The V gene's germline CDR1 is SGHRS and CDR2 YFSETQ.

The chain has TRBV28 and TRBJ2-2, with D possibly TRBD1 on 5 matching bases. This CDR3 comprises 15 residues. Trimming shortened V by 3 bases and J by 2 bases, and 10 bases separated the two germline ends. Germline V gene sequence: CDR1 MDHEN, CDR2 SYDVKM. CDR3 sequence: CASSLGRKNTGELFF. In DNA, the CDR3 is TGTGCCAGCAGTTTGGGGCGGAAAAACACCGGGGAGCTGTTTTTT.

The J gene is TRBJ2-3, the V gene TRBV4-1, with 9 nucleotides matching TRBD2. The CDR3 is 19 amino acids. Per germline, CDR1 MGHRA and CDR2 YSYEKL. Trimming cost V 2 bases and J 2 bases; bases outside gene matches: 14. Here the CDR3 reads CASSQRSSGLAGITDTQYF. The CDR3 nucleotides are TGCGCCAGCAGCCAACGGTCATCGGGGCTAGCGGGGATCACAGATACGCAGTATTTT.

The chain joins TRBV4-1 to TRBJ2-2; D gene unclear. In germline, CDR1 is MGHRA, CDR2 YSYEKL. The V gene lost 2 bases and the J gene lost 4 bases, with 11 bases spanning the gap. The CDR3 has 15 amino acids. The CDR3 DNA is TGCGCCAGCAGCCAATTACAGACCACCACCGGGGAGCTGTTTTTT. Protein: CASSQLQTTTGELFF.

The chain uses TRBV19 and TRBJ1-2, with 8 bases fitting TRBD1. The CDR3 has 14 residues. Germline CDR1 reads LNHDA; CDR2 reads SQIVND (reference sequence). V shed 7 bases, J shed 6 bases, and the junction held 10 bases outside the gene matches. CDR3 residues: CASTADRVTDGYTF. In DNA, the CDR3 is TGTGCCAGTACAGCGGACAGGGTTACGGATGGCTACACCTTC.

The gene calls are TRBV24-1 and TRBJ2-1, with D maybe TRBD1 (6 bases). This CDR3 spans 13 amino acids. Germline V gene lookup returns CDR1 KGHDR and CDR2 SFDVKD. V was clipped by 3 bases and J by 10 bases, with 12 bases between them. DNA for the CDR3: TGTGCCACCAGTGATGGGGGCGGGTACGAGCAGTTCTTC. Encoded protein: CATSDGGGYEQFF.

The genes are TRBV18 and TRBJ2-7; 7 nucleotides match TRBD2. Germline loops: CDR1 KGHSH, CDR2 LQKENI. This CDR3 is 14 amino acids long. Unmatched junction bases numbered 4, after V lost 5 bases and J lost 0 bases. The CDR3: CASSAGASSYEQYF. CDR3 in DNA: TGTGCCAGCTCAGCGGGAGCGAGCTCCTACGAGCAGTACTTC.

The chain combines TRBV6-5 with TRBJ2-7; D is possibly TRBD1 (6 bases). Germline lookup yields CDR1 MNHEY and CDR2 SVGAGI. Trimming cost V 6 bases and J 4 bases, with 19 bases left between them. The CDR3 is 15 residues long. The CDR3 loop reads CASSRSPGTKYEQYF. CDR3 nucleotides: TGTGCCAGCAGCCGATCCCCCGGGACAAAATACGAGCAGTACTTC.

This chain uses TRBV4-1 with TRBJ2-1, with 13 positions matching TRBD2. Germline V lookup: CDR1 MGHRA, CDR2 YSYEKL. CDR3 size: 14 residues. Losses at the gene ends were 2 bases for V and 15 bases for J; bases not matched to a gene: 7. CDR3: CASSQLTSGGNRFF. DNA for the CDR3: TGCGCCAGCAGCCAACTGACTAGCGGGGGGAATAGGTTCTTC.

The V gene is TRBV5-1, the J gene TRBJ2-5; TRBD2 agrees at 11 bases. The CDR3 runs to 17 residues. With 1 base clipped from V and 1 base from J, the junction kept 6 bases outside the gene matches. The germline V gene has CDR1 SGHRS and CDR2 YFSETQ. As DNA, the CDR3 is TGCGCCAGCAGCTTGCGTCCTAGCGGGGGGACCCAAGAGACCCAGTACTTC. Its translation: CASSLRPSGGTQETQYF.

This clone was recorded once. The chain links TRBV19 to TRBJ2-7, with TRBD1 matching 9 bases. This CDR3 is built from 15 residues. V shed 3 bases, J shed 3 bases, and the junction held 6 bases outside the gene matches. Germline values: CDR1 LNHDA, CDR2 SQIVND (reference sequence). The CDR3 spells CASSISGTGNYEQYF. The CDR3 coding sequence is TGTGCCAGTAGTATCTCCGGGACAGGGAACTACGAGCAGTACTTC. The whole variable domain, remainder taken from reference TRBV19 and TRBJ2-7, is DGGITQSPKYLFRKEGQNVTLSCEQNLNHDAMYWYRQDPGQGLRLIYYSQIVNDFQKGDIAEGYSVSREKKESFPLTVTSAQKNPTAFYLCASSISGTGNYEQYFGPGTRLTVT.

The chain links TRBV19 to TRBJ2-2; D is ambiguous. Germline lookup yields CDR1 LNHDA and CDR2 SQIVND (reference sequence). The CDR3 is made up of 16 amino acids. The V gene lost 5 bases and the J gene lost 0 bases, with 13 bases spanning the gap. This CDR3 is CASSPSWQSNTGELFF. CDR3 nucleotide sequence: TGTGCCAGTAGTCCCAGTTGGCAGTCGAACACCGGGGAGCTGTTTTTT.

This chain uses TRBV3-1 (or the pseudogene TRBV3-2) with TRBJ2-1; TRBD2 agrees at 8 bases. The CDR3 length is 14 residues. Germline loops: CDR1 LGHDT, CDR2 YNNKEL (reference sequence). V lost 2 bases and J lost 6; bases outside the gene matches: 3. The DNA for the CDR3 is TGTGCCAGCAGCCAACCCGGGGGGGCCAATGAGCAGTTCTTC. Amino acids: CASSQPGGANEQFF.

The CDR3 region is CASSLGARGEKLFF. Written as DNA, the CDR3 is TGTGCCAGCAGTTTAGGGGCTAGGGGTGAAAAACTGTTTTTT. This chain links TRBV28 with TRBJ1-4; possibly TRBD1 for D (5 bases). The CDR3 is 14 amino acids. Trimming took off 2 bases at V and 7 bases at J, with 11 bases between the two ends. Germline V gives CDR1 MDHEN, CDR2 SYDVKM.

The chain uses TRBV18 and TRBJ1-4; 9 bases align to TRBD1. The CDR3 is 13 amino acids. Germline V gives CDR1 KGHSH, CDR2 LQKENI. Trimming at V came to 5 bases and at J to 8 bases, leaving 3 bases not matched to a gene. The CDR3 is CASSYRGREKLFF. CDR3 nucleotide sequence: TGTGCCAGCTCATACAGGGGGCGGGAAAAACTGTTTTTT.

CDR3 in DNA: TGTGCCAGCAGTTACACGGGACTCTATGGCTACACCTTC. It specifies CASSYTGLYGYTF. The chain employs TRBV6-6 and TRBJ1-2; TRBD1 might be the D (5 bases). With 2 bases removed from V and 4 bases from J, the gap between germline ends came to 8 bases. CDR3 size: 13 residues. In germline, CDR1 is MNHNY, CDR2 SVGAGI (reference sequence).

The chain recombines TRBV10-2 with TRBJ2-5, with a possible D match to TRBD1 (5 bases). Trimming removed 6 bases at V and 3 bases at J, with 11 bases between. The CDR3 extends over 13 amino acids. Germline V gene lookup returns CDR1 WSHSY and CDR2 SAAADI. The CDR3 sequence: CASRGLQKETQYF. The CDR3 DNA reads TGCGCCAGCAGGGGGCTCCAAAAAGAGACCCAGTACTTC.

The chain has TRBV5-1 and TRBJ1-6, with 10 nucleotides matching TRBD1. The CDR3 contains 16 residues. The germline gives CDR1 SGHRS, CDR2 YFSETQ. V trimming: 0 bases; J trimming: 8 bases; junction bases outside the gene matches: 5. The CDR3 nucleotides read TGCGCCAGCAGCTTGGCCCGTGGGACAGGGGATTCACCCCTCCACTTT. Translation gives CASSLARGTGDSPLHF.

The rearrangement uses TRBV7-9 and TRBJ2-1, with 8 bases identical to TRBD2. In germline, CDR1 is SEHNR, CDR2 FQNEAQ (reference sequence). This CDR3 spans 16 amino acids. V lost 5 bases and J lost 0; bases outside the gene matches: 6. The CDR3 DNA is TGTGCCAGCAGCGGAGAACGGGGGGGCTCCTACAATGAGCAGTTCTTC. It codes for CASSGERGGSYNEQFF.